The TCR beta chain described here comes from a study of CXCR3-negative and CXCR3-positive naive CD8 T cells. General study results and limits: Researchers report CXCR3 expression partially decreased after cryopreservation, with fresh PBMCs used in most assays. Researchers reported similar TRBV-TRBJ usage in naive CXCR3-negative and CXCR3-positive cells, though memory differed. For CXCR3-positive naive cells, TRB CDR3s were more hydrophobic than those of CXCR3-negative naive cells. Memory CD8+ T cell repertoires were far less diverse than both naive subsets.

The TRB cDNA libraries were prepared by 5' RACE with UMI labels. After re-calling the 5' RACE reads, TCRdb lists one entry per CDR3 protein, DNA absent. This sample contains 150,000 to 180,000 distinct CDR3 sequences. As regards this clonotype: Antigen specificity is unknown.

The length of the CDR3 is 13 residues. Germline values: CDR1 SQVTM, CDR2 ANQGSEA. The chain recombines TRBV29-1 with TRBJ2-1; absent DNA, TCRdb's TRBD2 call cannot be checked. The material sequenced was naive CXCR3+ CD8+ T cells from blood. The sample's subset: CD45RO-CCR7+CD27+CD95- naive CD8+ T cells expressing CXCR3 (TNR3+). This TCR was recovered from a human donor in good health. Some clones in this sample may be carry-over from other donors' samples. The CDR3 protein is CSVDGTSLFHPFF.